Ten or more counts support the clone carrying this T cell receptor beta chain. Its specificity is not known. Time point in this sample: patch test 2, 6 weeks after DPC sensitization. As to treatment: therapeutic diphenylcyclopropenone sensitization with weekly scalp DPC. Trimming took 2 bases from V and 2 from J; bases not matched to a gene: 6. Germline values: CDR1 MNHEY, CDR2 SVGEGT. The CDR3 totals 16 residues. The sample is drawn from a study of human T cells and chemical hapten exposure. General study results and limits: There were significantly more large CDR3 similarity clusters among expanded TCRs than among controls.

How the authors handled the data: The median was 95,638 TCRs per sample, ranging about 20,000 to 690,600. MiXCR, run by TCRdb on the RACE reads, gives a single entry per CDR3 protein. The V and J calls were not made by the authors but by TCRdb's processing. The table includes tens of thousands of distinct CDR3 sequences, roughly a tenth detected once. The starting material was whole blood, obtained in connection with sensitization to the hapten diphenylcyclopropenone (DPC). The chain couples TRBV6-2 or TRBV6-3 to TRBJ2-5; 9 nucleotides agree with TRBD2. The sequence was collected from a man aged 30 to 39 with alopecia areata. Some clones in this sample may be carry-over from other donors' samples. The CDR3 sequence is CASSYGQTSGQETQYF. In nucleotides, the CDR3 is TGTGCCAGCAGTTACGGTCAGACTAGCGGACAAGAGACCCAGTACTTC.